This T cell receptor beta chain comes out of a study of T cell responses to AZD1222 COVID-19 vaccine (dated by TCRdb to the early 2020s). For the study in its entirety: TCR sequencing was performed for some 250 trial participants, of whom around 200 were given two doses of AZD1222 and approximately 25 were given two doses of MenACWY control vaccine. Enrollment into the trials was organized by age into subgroups of 18-55, 56-69 and 70-plus years, and those subgroups contained roughly 160, 29 and 62 TCR-sequenced participants, respectively. What the research found in general, with its limitations: After two AZD1222 doses, spike-specific TCR breadth and depth were significantly higher than at day 0 and than in MenACWY recipients. Most participants were white British and females outnumbered males, and the authors suggested that clonal diversity may have been underestimated. The whole spike protein was spanned by vaccine-associated CD4 TCRs, and dominant responses were seen in regions 160-218 and 743-854. Only 5 to 7 AZD1222 recipients were SARS-CoV-2 seropositive at baseline, limiting conclusions about previously exposed vaccinees. In the small 56-69-year group, the increase in depth fell short of significance, most likely because of low power. No day 14 peak-response samples were available, so repertoires were characterized only after the peak T cell response. Epitopes outside the regions mutated in the B.1.351 and B.1.1.7 variants were reportedly recognized by nearly half of the unique spike-specific TCRs.

The CDR3 regions of human TCRbeta chains were analyzed by immunosequencing. The original pipeline was this. TCRs in the repertoires were compared against a reference library of SARS-CoV-2-specific TCRs that had been generated with the MIRA antigen-specificity platform. Breadth was defined as the fraction of unique TCRs that were SARS-CoV-2-associated. Depth was defined as the fraction of total T cells that were SARS-CoV-2-associated. Each spike-specific TCR was assigned to its reactive spike region and to a CD4 or CD8 class using the MIRA data. Log10-transformed breadth and depth values were compared by one-way ANOVA with Sidak's multiple comparisons tests. This immuneACCESS table, as held by TCRdb, lists in-frame sequences with V and J called but not all clones. Of the missing ones, under half trace to an unresolved V gene in checked studies; the others have no known cause. V, J and clone size reflect that table, while D and trimming were determined from the DNA. In this sample the table shows some 150,000 clones, roughly nine tenths of which occur a single time. The ten top clones hold about 4.5% of the sample.

The sample's time point, from its label and the paper: baseline before first vaccination. The treatment or condition label, as the study defines it: meningococcal conjugate vaccine given as trial control. Vaccinee samples came from UK trials COV001 and COV002, including a single-blind randomized controlled phase 2/3 trial of AZD1222 (ChAdOx1 nCoV-19) in healthy adults. Trial participant PBMC samples were collected at day 0 and day 28 after the second dose for TCRbeta chain sequencing. Of note for this clone: The antigen it recognizes is unknown. Base qualities are not provided; no much larger clone lies one nucleotide away.

CDR1 and CDR2 (SNHLY, FYNNEI) derive from the germline V gene. The CDR3 spans 12 residues, from the cysteine through the phenylalanine. The read is trimmed to its CDR3 DNA, 36 bases read in frame from base 1. V loses 0 bases, J loses 11 bases, and the germline ends lie 10 bases apart. The rearrangement combines TRBV2 with TRBJ1-1; too little of a D gene remains to name it. The TCR sequence derives from an adult in good health. This specimen was peripheral blood, taken on day 0 of MenACWY control vaccination. CDR3 loop: CASSEALKRAFF. The nucleotide sequence is TGTGCCAGCAGTGAAGCCTTGAAGAGGGCTTTCTTT. Reference TRBV2 and TRBJ1-1 genes cover what lies past the CDR3, so the full variable domain is EPEVTQTPSHQVTQMGQEVILRCVPISNHLYFYWYRQILGQKVEFLVSFYNNEISEKSEIFDDQFSVERPDGSNFTLKIRSTKLEDSAMYFCASSEALKRAFFGQGTRLTVV.